A selection of T cell receptor beta chains follows, all from one sample in a study of T-cell reconstitution after alpha-beta-depleted transplantation in children. TCRdb re-analysed the PCR reads in MiXCR, keeping a single row per CDR3 protein. The repertoire consists of fewer than 700,000 distinct CDR3 sequences, with 10% to 15% occurring once and the leading ten covering approximately 2%. Here the sequenced sample was PBMCs, mostly from graft donor cells, taken 360 days after TCRalphabeta/CD19-depleted stem cell transplant. These receptor sequences come from a male patient between 5 and 17 years old who had a stem cell transplant for acute myeloid leukemia, so the T cells may come from the graft donor. The CDR3 runs from the conserved cysteine through the conserved F or W. D genes are given only for firm matches. Not every row has a clone size; where given, it reads once, few, many or a size class.

j_gene,d_gene,abundance,v_gene,CDR3aa,CDR3nt
TRBJ2-7,-,many,TRBV12-3/TRBV12-4,CASSLEWGEQYF,TGTGCCAGCAGTTTAGAGTGGGGGGAGCAGTACTTC
TRBJ1-1,-,few,TRBV12-3/TRBV12-4,CASSLGGFEAFF,TGTGCCAGCAGCCTTGGGGGCTTTGAAGCTTTCTTT
TRBJ2-5,TRBD2,few,TRBV4-3,CASSTRGRAGETQYF,TGCGCCAGCAGCACCCGCGGGAGGGCGGGGGAGACCCAGTACTTC
TRBJ2-2,TRBD1,few,TRBV29-1,CSVDIYRGTGAYGELFF,TGCAGCGTTGATATTTATAGGGGGACAGGGGCTTACGGGGAGCTGTTTTTT
TRBJ2-3,-,-,TRBV6-5,CASSFGGISTDTQYF,TGTGCCAGCAGTTTTGGGGGTATCAGCACAGATACGCAGTATTTT
TRBJ2-1,-,once,TRBV20-1,CCARDNPGTPTNEQFF,TGCTGCGCTAGAGATAATCCAGGGACACCCACCAATGAGCAGTTCTTC
TRBJ2-3,-,-,TRBV19,CASSIVGTQYF,TGTGCCAGTAGTATTGTCGGTACGCAGTATTTT
TRBJ2-5,-,few,TRBV7-8,CASSLGGLGDQETQYF,TGTGCCAGCAGCTTAGGGGGACTGGGGGATCAAGAGACCCAGTACTTC
TRBJ2-5,-,-,TRBV29-1,CSVGGPRYF,TGCAGCGTGGGGGGGCCCCGGTACTTC
TRBJ2-1,TRBD2,many,TRBV5-1,CASSMGLAGGSYNEQFF,TGCGCCAGCAGCATGGGACTAGCGGGAGGCTCCTACAATGAGCAGTTCTTC
TRBJ2-3,-,-,TRBV20-1,CSAGGGQISPTGQSSTDTQYF,TGCAGTGCCGGGGGGGGACAGATATCCCCGACGGGCCAGAGTAGCACAGATACGCAGTATTTT
TRBJ2-1,-,many,TRBV12-3/TRBV12-4,CASNAREFSYNEQFF,TGTGCCAGCAACGCACGGGAGTTTTCCTACAATGAGCAGTTCTTC
TRBJ1-4,TRBD1,many,TRBV2,CASSGQDEKLFF,TGTGCCAGCAGCGGACAGGATGAAAAACTGTTTTTT
TRBJ2-1,-,-,TRBV20-1,CSAPHNEQFF,TGCAGTGCTCCGCACAATGAGCAGTTCTTC
TRBJ1-5,-,-,TRBV7-8,CASSQRDRNYSNQPQHF,TGTGCCAGCAGCCAACGGGACCGAAATTATAGCAATCAGCCCCAGCATTTT
TRBJ2-1,TRBD1,-,TRBV30,CAQGVFSYNEQFF,TGTGCCCAGGGGGTTTTCTCCTACAATGAGCAGTTCTTC
TRBJ2-7,-,-,TRBV12-3/TRBV12-4,CASSRSLEQYF,TGTGCCAGCAGCCGATCTCTGGAGCAGTACTTC
TRBJ1-2,-,few,TRBV20-1,CSARDVAGLIYGYTF,TGCAGTGCTAGAGATGTTGCAGGCCTCATCTATGGCTACACCTTC
TRBJ2-1,TRBD2,-,TRBV20-1,CSARGGSRISSRNEQFF,TGCAGTGCTAGAGGCGGGAGCCGGATTAGTTCGCGGAATGAGCAGTTCTTC
TRBJ1-2,-,few,TRBV5-1,CASSLWDGNYGYTF,TGCGCCAGCAGCTTATGGGACGGGAACTATGGCTACACCTTC
TRBJ2-2,-,-,TRBV7-2,CASSSESGVVVTGELFF,TGTGCCAGCAGCTCGGAGTCGGGGGTTGTTGTCACCGGGGAGCTGTTTTTT
TRBJ2-7,-,few,TRBV21-1,CASIKTPQLGHYYLHYEQYF,TGTGCCAGCATCAAAACCCCCCAACTTGGGCACTACTACTTGCACTACGAGCAGTACTTC